This T cell receptor (beta chain) was sequenced during a study of CD8 T cells in Susac syndrome. Diagnostic criteria defined recently for definite or probable disease were met by the Susac syndrome patients. Study findings and constraints: The CD4+ T cell repertoires of Susac syndrome were found to show no clonal expansion.

For this clonotype: The target antigen is unknown.

Roughly 0.45 to 1 ug RNA was reverse transcribed with random hexamers. Multiplex immunoSEQ PCR targeted 54 Vbeta and 13 Jbeta TCR beta segments. From the immunoSEQ multiplex PCR reads, TCRdb called clonotypes with MiXCR, one entry per CDR3 protein. The table shows 150,000 to 200,000 distinct CDR3 sequences, with around 96% occurring only once. Trimming at V came to 10 bases and at J to 4 bases, leaving 14 bases not matched to a gene. The CDR3 contains 15 residues. CDR1 MDHEN and CDR2 SYDVKM come from the germline V gene. The sample comprised CD4+ T cells from PBMCs. The chain employs TRBV28 and TRBJ2-3; 7 nucleotides line up with TRBD2. The sequence derives from a human donor with Susac syndrome. The CDR3 reads CATRIGTIGADTQYF. DNA for the CDR3: TGTGCCACACGAATCGGGACTATCGGCGCAGATACGCAGTATTTT.